The present T cell receptor beta chain was sequenced within a study of neoadjuvant anti-PD-1 for oral cavity cancer. Study overall: Patients mostly received three to four biweekly nivolumab doses at 3 mg/kg before surgery.

Time point: after neoadjuvant nivolumab, at surgical resection. No culture or expansion preceded analysis of these blood cells. Turning to this clone: Its antigen is currently unknown.

The assay was immunoSEQ multiplex PCR, and TCRdb's table has in-frame clones only and misses some. Of over 14,000 clones detected, nearly 70% appear once; the ten largest clones hold 3% to 3.5%. Broader study findings: TCR analyses covered only a few patients per response group.

The CDR3 has 15 amino acids. Germline lookup yields CDR1 GTSNPN and CDR2 SVGIG (reference sequence). V lost 0 bases and J 2 bases, leaving 11 bases between the germline ends. The sequence came from a person aged 35 to 85 with oral cavity squamous cell carcinoma. The starting material was PBMCs, obtained after nivolumab (anti-PD-1) treatment. The chain joins TRBV30 to TRBJ2-1; D remains ambiguous. The CDR3 loop reads CAWSVPPVTYNEQFF. As DNA, the CDR3 is TGTGCCTGGAGTGTACCGCCGGTTACCTACAATGAGCAGTTCTTC.